Listed below are T cell receptor beta chains from one sample, sequenced in a study of blood T cell repertoires in COVID-19. Using immunoSEQ multiplex PCR, the repertoire was profiled, and TCRdb retains in-frame clones only, with some absent. The repertoire holds a few hundred thousand clones, nearly 90% seen once, with 0.7% in the top ten. Sequenced material: peripheral blood. These receptors were obtained from a human donor in a cohort sampled during active COVID-19. Both conserved end residues are part of each CDR3. D genes are given only for firm matches. A clone size is listed for some rows: how often the clone was seen (once, few, many), or a class if it is expanded.

. | TRBJ1-5 | TRBV28 | . | CASSPGLGGHF | TGTGCCAGCAGCCCGGGACTGGGTGGGCATTTT
TRBD1 | TRBJ2-2 | TRBV5-4 | . | CASSRGQGITGELFF | TGTGCCAGCAGCCGCGGACAGGGGATCACCGGGGAGCTGTTTTTT
. | TRBJ2-2 | TRBV5-1 | . | CASSFSTFTGELFF | TGCGCCAGCAGCTTTAGCACGTTCACCGGGGAGCTGTTTTTT
TRBD1 | TRBJ2-7 | TRBV7-2 | . | CASSSGDRRGYEQYF | TGTGCCAGCAGCTCTGGGGACAGGAGGGGCTACGAGCAGTACTTC
. | TRBJ2-7 | TRBV4-2 | . | CASSRPGGTSYEQYF | TGTGCCAGCAGCCGTCCCGGCGGGACCTCCTACGAGCAGTACTTC
TRBD1 | TRBJ1-2 | TRBV30 | . | CAWSLDRGWETRNYGYTF | TGTGCCTGGAGTTTGGACAGGGGGTGGGAGACACGTAACTATGGCTACACCTTC
. | TRBJ1-3 | TRBV21-1 | . | CASSTIRGSHAGCSGNTIYF | TGTGCCAGCAGCACGATCAGGGGGTCCCATGCAGGGTGCTCTGGAAACACCATATATTTT
TRBD1 | TRBJ1-2 | TRBV7-9 | . | CASSLLDRVEFDGYTF | TGTGCCAGCAGCTTATTAGACAGGGTCGAATTTGATGGCTACACCTTC
TRBD1 | TRBJ1-4 | TRBV4-2 | . | CASSQDQGAVATNEKLFF | TGTGCCAGCAGCCAAGATCAGGGGGCGGTAGCAACTAATGAAAAACTGTTTTTT
. | TRBJ2-7 | TRBV11-3 | . | CASSLDGTSNYEQYF | TGTGCCAGCAGCTTAGACGGGACTTCTAACTACGAGCAGTACTTC
. | TRBJ2-1 | TRBV6-2/TRBV6-3 | . | CASSGSNAYNEQFF | TGTGCCAGCAGTGGGAGTAACGCCTACAATGAGCAGTTCTTC
. | TRBJ2-7 | TRBV7-2 | few | CASSLGRDSYEQYF | TGTGCCAGCAGCTTAGGGAGGGACTCCTACGAGCAGTACTTC
. | TRBJ1-2 | TRBV3-1/TRBV3-2 | . | CASSLSYRRGYTF | TGTGCCAGCAGCCTCTCTTACAGACGTGGCTACACCTTC
TRBD2 | TRBJ2-7 | TRBV9 | . | CASSVSLPGLAGRSYEQYF | TGTGCCAGCAGCGTATCCCTACCGGGACTAGCGGGACGGTCCTACGAGCAGTACTTC
. | TRBJ2-4 | TRBV19 | . | CASSPSGDAGSFAKNIQYF | TGTGCCAGTAGTCCCTCAGGGGACGCCGGTTCGTTTGCCAAAAACATTCAGTACTTC
. | TRBJ2-7 | TRBV6-9 | . | CASNGCHEQYF | TGTGCCAGCAACGGGTGCCACGAGCAGTACTTC
. | TRBJ1-4 | TRBV27 | . | CASSGSQGIAEKLFF | TGTGCCAGCAGTGGCTCGCAGGGTATTGCTGAAAAACTGTTTTTT
TRBD2 | TRBJ2-7 | TRBV14 | . | CASSQEGSGGRTYEQYF | TGTGCCAGCAGCCAAGAAGGGTCGGGGGGAAGGACCTACGAGCAGTACTTC
TRBD2 | TRBJ2-7 | TRBV7-6 | . | CASSSGALAGGRGEQYF | TGTGCCAGCAGCTCTGGGGCCTTAGCGGGAGGGCGAGGCGAGCAGTACTTC
. | TRBJ1-1 | TRBV27 | . | CASSLSGSGEANTEAFF | TGTGCCAGCAGTTTATCAGGGTCAGGGGAAGCGAACACTGAAGCTTTCTTT
TRBD1 | TRBJ1-6 | TRBV28 | once | CASSFPPGGGLGSPLHF | TGTGCCAGCAGTTTCCCCCCAGGGGGCGGCTTAGGTTCACCCCTCCACTTT
. | TRBJ1-1 | TRBV28 | . | CASSLLAANTEAFF | TGTGCCAGCAGTTTATTAGCCGCTAACACTGAAGCTTTCTTT
TRBD1 | TRBJ2-7 | TRBV5-4 | . | CASGPGTGEVYEQYF | TGTGCCAGCGGCCCGGGGACAGGGGAAGTCTACGAGCAGTACTTC
. | TRBJ1-2 | TRBV28 | . | CAIITGTGSYGYTF | TGTGCCATCATAACAGGGACGGGGAGCTATGGCTACACCTTC
TRBD1 | TRBJ2-7 | TRBV5-1 | . | CASSGSGGIDEQYF | TGCGCCAGCAGCGGGTCAGGGGGCATCGACGAGCAGTACTTC
. | TRBJ2-7 | TRBV3-1/TRBV3-2 | . | CASMPAHDSAYEQYF | TGTGCCAGCATGCCCGCTCACGACAGCGCCTACGAGCAGTACTTC
TRBD2 | TRBJ2-2 | TRBV15 | once | CATREGTNTGELFF | TGTGCCACCCGGGAGGGGACGAACACCGGGGAGCTGTTTTTT
TRBD1 | TRBJ2-4 | TRBV7-2 | . | CASSLAGQAKNIQYF | TGTGCCAGCAGCTTAGCGGGACAGGCCAAAAACATTCAGTACTTC
. | TRBJ2-3 | TRBV6-5 | . | CASSRQVFSTDTQYF | TGTGCCAGCTCGAGACAGGTATTTAGCACAGATACGCAGTATTTT
TRBD1 | TRBJ2-3 | TRBV3-1/TRBV3-2 | . | CASSQEGRGLTDTQYF | TGTGCCAGCAGCCAAGAAGGCAGGGGGCTGACAGATACGCAGTATTTT
. | TRBJ2-5 | TRBV5-1 | . | CASSLGAPQRWETQYF | TGCGCCAGCAGCTTGGGTGCCCCACAGCGGTGGGAGACCCAGTACTTC
TRBD1 | TRBJ2-7 | TRBV6-5 | . | CASSYSTGGGQYF | TGTGCCAGCAGTTATTCTACAGGGGGCGGGCAGTACTTC
TRBD1 | TRBJ1-3 | TRBV7-3 | few | CASSLWAGGGNTIYF | TGTGCCAGCAGCTTATGGGCAGGGGGCGGAAACACCATATATTTT
. | TRBJ1-1 | TRBV5-4 | . | CASSLGVWEEAFF | TGTGCCAGCAGCTTGGGGGTTTGGGAGGAAGCTTTCTTT
. | TRBJ1-1 | TRBV3-1/TRBV3-2 | . | CASTVGAPNTEAFF | TGTGCCAGCACTGTGGGGGCCCCGAACACTGAAGCTTTCTTT
. | TRBJ2-7 | TRBV9 | . | CASSVEGGAQQYF | TGTGCCAGCAGCGTAGAGGGGGGGGCCCAGCAGTACTTC
. | TRBJ1-4 | TRBV6-5 | few | CASKQNSGDEKLFF | TGTGCCAGCAAGCAGAACTCAGGGGACGAAAAACTGTTTTTT
. | TRBJ1-1 | TRBV7-2 | . | CASSVVGRGTEAFF | TGTGCCAGCAGCGTAGTCGGGAGGGGCACTGAAGCTTTCTTT
. | TRBJ1-1 | TRBV5-6 | . | CASSLGEGSNTEAFF | TGTGCCAGCAGCTTGGGGGAGGGGTCAAACACTGAAGCTTTCTTT
TRBD1 | TRBJ2-5 | TRBV9 | . | CASSVEDRGWIETQYF | TGTGCCAGCAGCGTAGAGGACAGGGGATGGATAGAGACCCAGTACTTC
TRBD2 | TRBJ2-7 | TRBV4-3 | . | CASSQAGASGSYEQYF | TGCGCCAGCAGCCAGGCCGGGGCTAGCGGATCCTACGAGCAGTACTTC